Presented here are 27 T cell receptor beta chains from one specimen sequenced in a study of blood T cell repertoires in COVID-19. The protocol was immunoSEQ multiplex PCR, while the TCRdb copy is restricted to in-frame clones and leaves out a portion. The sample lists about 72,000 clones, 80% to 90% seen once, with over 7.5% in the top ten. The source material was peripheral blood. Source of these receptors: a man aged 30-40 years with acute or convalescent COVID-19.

As DNA, the CDR3 is TGTGCCAGCAGCAAACCGAGGCATTATGGCTACACCTTC. Its translation: CASSKPRHYGYTF. This chain joins TRBV21-1 and TRBJ1-2. TRBV21-1 is termed a pseudogene. The CDR3 contains 13 residues.

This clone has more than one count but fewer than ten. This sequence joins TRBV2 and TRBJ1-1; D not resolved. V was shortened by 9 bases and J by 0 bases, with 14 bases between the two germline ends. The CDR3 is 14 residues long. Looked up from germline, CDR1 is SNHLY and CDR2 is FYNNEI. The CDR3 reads CASRSSGVNTEAFF. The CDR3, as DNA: TGTGCCAGTCGGAGTTCCGGGGTGAACACTGAAGCTTTCTTT.

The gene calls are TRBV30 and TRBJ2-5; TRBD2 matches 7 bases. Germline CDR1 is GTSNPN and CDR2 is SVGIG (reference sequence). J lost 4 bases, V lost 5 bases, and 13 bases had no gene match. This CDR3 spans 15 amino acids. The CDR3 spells CAWVRPWGEGETQYF. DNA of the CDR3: TGTGCCTGGGTGCGCCCATGGGGGGAGGGAGAGACCCAGTACTTC.

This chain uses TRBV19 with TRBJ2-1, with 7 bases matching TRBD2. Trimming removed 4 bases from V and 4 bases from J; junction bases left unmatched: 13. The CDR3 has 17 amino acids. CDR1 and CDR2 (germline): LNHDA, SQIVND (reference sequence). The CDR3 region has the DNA TGTGCCAGTAGTACACCGGGTGCCGGTAGCGGGTACAATGAGCAGTTCTTC. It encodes CASSTPGAGSGYNEQFF. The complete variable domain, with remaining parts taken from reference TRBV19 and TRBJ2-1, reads DGGITQSPKYLFRKEGQNVTLSCEQNLNHDAMYWYRQDPGQGLRLIYYSQIVNDFQKGDIAEGYSVSREKKESFPLTVTSAQKNPTAFYLCASSTPGAGSGYNEQFFGPGTRLTVL.

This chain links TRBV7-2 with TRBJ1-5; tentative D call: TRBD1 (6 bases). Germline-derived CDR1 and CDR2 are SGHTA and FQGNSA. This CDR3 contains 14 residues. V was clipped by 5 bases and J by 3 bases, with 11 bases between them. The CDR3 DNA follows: TGTGCCAGCAGCACCAGGGGCAACAATCAGCCCCAGCATTTT. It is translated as CASSTRGNNQPQHF.

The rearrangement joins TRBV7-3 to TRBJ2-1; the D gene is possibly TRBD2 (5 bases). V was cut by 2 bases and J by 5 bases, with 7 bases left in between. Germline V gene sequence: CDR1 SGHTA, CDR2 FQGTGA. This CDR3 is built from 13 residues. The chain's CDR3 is CASSLLTNNEQFF. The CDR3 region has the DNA TGTGCCAGCAGCTTACTGACTAACAATGAGCAGTTCTTC.

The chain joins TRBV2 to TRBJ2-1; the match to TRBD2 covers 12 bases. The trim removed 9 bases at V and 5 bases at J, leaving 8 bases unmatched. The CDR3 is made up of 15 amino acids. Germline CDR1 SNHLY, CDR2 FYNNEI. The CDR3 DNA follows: TGTGCCAGTCGCCTAGCGGGAGGGCCCCACAATGAGCAGTTCTTC. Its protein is CASRLAGGPHNEQFF.

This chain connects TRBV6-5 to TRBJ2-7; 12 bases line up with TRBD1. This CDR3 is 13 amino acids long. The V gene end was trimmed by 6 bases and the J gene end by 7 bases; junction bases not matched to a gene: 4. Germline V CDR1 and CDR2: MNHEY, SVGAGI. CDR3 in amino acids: CASSRDRGPEQYF. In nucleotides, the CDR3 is TGTGCCAGCAGCCGGGACAGGGGGCCTGAGCAGTACTTC.

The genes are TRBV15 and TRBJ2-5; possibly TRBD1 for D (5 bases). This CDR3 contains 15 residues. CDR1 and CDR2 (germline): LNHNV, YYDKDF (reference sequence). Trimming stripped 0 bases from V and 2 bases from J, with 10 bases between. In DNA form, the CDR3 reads TGTGCCACCAGCAGAGATTTGACAGCACAAGAGACCCAGTACTTC. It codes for CATSRDLTAQETQYF.

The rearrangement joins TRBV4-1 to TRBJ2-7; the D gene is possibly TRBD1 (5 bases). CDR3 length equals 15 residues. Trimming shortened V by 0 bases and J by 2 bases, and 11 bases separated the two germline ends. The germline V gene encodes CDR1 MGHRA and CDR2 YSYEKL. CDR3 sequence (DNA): TGCGCCAGCAGCCAAGAGGACAAGTCCCCCTACGAGCAGTACTTC. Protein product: CASSQEDKSPYEQYF.

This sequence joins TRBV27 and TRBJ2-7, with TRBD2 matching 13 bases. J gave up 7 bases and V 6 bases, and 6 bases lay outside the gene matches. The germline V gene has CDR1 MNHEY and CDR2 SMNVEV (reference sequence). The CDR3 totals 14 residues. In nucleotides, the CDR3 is TGTGCCAGCAGCCGACTAGCGGGAGGCAGGGAGCAGTACTTC. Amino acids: CASSRLAGGREQYF.

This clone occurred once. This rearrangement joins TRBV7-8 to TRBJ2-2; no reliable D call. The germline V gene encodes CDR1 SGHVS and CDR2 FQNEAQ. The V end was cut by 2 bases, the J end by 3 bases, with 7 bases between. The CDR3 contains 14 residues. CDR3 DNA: TGTGCCAGCAGCTTATCCCCTTACACCGGGGAGCTGTTTTTT. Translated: CASSLSPYTGELFF.

This CDR3 is CASSARRTGLDTEAFF. CDR3 DNA sequence: TGTGCCAGCAGTGCCCGACGAACAGGGTTGGACACTGAAGCTTTCTTT. This chain connects TRBV6-1 to TRBJ1-1; a possible D gene is TRBD1 (6 bases). Germline values: CDR1 MNHNS, CDR2 SASEGT. This CDR3 spans 16 amino acids. With 4 bases removed from V and 3 bases from J, the gap between germline ends came to 18 bases.

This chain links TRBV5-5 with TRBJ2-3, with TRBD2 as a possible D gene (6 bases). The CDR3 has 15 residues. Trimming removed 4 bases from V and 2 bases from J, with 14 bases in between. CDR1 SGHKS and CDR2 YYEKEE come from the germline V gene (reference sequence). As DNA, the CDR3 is TGTGCCAGCAGCAGAGTAGCGGATATCACAGATACGCAGTATTTT. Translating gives CASSRVADITDTQYF.

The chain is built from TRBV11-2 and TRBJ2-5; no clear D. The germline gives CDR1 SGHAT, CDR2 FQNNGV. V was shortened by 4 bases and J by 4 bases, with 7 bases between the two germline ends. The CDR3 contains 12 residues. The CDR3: CASSYSSETQYF. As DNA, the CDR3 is TGTGCCAGCAGCTATTCATCAGAGACCCAGTACTTC.

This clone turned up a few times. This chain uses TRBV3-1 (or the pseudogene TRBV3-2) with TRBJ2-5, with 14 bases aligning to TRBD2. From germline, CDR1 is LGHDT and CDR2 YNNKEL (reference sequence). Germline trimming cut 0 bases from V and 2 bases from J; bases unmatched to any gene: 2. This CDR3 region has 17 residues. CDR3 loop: CASSQEGLAGEQETQYF. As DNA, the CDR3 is TGTGCCAGCAGCCAAGAGGGACTAGCGGGAGAGCAAGAGACCCAGTACTTC.

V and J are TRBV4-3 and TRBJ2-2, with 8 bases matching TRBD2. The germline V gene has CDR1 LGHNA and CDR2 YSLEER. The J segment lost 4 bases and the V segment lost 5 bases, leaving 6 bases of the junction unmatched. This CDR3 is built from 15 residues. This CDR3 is CASSAREGRTGELFF. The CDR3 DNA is TGCGCCAGCAGCGCTCGGGAGGGCCGCACCGGGGAGCTGTTTTTT.

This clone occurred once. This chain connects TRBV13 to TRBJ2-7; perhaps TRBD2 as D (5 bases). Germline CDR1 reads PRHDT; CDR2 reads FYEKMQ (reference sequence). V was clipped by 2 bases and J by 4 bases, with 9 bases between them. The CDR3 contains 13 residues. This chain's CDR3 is CASSLSGIYEQYF. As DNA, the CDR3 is TGTGCCAGCAGCTTATCCGGGATTTACGAGCAGTACTTC.

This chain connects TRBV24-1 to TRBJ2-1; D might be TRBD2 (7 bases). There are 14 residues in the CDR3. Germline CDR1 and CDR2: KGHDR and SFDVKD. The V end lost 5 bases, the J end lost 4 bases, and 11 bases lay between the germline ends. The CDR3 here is CATSVGGLYNEQFF. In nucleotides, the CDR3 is TGTGCCACCAGTGTGGGGGGGCTATACAATGAGCAGTTCTTC.

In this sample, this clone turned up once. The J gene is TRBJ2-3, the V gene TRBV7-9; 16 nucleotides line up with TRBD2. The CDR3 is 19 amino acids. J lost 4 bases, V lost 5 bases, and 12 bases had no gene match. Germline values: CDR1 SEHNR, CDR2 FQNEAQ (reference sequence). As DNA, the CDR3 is TGTGCCAGCAGCGGGTCCGGGACTAGCGGGAGGGTCCCCTCAGATACGCAGTATTTT. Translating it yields CASSGSGTSGRVPSDTQYF.

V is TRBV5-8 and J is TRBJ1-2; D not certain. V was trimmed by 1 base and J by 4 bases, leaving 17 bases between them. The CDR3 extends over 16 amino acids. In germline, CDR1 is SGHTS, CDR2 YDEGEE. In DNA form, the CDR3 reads TGTGCCAGCAGCTTGCCCAACCTCCGACGGGGCTATGGCTACACCTTC. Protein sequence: CASSLPNLRRGYGYTF. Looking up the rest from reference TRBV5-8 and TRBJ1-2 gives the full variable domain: EAGVTQSPTHLIKTRGQQATLRCSPISGHTSVYWYQQALGLGLQFLLWYDEGEERNRGNFPPRFSGRQFPNYSSELNVNALELEDSALYLCASSLPNLRRGYGYTFGSGTRLTVV.

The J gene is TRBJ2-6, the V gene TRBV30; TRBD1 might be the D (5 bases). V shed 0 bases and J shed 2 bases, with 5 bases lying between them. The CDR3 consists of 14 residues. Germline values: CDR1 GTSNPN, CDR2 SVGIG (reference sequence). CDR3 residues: CAWSVGAGANVLTF. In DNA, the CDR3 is TGTGCCTGGAGTGTAGGGGCTGGGGCCAACGTCCTGACTTTC.

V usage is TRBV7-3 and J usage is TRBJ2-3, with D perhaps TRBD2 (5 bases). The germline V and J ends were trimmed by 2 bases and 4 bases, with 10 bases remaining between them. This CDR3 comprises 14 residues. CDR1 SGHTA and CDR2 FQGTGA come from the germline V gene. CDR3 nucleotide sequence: TGTGCCAGCAGCTTATTAGGGAGCGCAGATACGCAGTATTTT. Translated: CASSLLGSADTQYF.

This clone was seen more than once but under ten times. The CDR3 DNA sequence: TGTGCCAGCAGCTTTGCTGGAGGATCGAATCAGCCCCAGCATTTT. Amino acid sequence: CASSFAGGSNQPQHF. The rearrangement uses TRBV7-2 and TRBJ1-5; no reliable D call. The V gene lost 3 bases and the J gene lost 4 bases, with 13 bases spanning the gap. From germline, CDR1 is SGHTA and CDR2 FQGNSA. The CDR3 runs to 15 residues.

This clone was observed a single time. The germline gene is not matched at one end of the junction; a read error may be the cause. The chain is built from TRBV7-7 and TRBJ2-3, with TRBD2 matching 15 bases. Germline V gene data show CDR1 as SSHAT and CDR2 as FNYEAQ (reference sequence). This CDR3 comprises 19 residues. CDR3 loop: CASSSLVLRGLAGGGTQYF. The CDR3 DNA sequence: TGTGCTAGCAGCTCCCTCGTTTTAAGGGGACTAGCGGGAGGAGGTACGCAGTATTTT.

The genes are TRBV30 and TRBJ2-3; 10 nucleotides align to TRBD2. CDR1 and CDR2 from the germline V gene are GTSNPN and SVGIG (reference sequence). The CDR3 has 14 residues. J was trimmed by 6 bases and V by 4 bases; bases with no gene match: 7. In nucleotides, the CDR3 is TGTGCCTGGAATAAAGAGCGGGGGGGCGATACGCAGTATTTT. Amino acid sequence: CAWNKERGGDTQYF.

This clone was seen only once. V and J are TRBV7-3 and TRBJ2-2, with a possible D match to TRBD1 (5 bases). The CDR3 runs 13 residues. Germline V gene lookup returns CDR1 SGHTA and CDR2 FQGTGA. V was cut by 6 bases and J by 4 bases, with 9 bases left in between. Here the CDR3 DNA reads TGTGCCAGCAGACAGGCTGGCACCGGGGAGCTGTTTTTT. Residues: CASRQAGTGELFF.